The 22 T cell receptor beta chains given below trace back to one sample, sequenced in a study of blood T cell repertoires in COVID-19 (TCRdb year 2020). Preparation of the library involved the immunoSEQ multiplex PCR assay. TCRdb stores this immuneACCESS table with in-frame sequences only. Part of the clones is absent; in the studies checked, under half of the shortfall reflects unresolved V genes, and no reason is known for the rest. Recorded for this sample are 260,000 or so clones; about four fifths of them occurred a single time. 3.5% to 4% of the sample is held by the ten biggest clonotypes. The sample comprised PBMCs or T cells enriched from blood (not recorded which). The receptor source for this set is a woman in her thirties or forties who had been exposed to COVID-19.

The V call is TRBV9, the J call TRBJ2-7, with TRBD2 identical over 7 bases. V dropped 4 bases and J dropped 0; count of bases not matched to a gene: 10. The CDR3 consists of 16 residues. Germline CDR1 is SGDLS and CDR2 is YYNGEE. DNA for the CDR3: TGTGCCAGCAGCCCCCGGGGTAGCGGGTACTCCTACGAGCAGTACTTC. Protein sequence: CASSPRGSGYSYEQYF.

This clone showed up just once. The V call is TRBV5-6, the J call TRBJ1-1; no clear D gene. CDR1 is SGHDT and CDR2 is YYEEEE in the germline V gene. This CDR3 comprises 12 residues. V was cut by 0 bases and J by 9 bases, with 9 bases left in between. This chain's CDR3 is CASSLGRGKAFF. The CDR3 nucleotides are TGTGCCAGCAGCTTGGGACGGGGTAAAGCTTTCTTT.

V gene TRBV5-1 combines with J gene TRBJ2-2; 10 bases are shared with TRBD1. Germline values: CDR1 SGHRS, CDR2 YFSETQ. The CDR3 consists of 14 residues. V lost 7 bases and J lost 6; bases outside the gene matches: 6. Here the CDR3 DNA reads TGCGCCAGCGGCGGGACAGGGGCGGCCGGGGAGCTGTTTTTT. The encoded protein is CASGGTGAAGELFF.

In nucleotides, the CDR3 is TGTGCCAGCAGTTTCACCGGGACAGGGACCAATGAGCAGTTCTTC. Translation: CASSFTGTGTNEQFF. The chain is built from TRBV6-5 and TRBJ2-1, with TRBD1 matching over 9 bases. V dropped 4 bases and J dropped 6; count of bases not matched to a gene: 7. CDR1 is MNHEY, CDR2 SVGAGI, per germline. The length of the CDR3 is 15 residues.

V gene TRBV28 combines with J gene TRBJ1-2; 11 positions agree with TRBD1. Germline V gene data show CDR1 as MDHEN and CDR2 as SYDVKM. The V gene end was trimmed by 4 bases and the J gene end by 6 bases; junction bases not matched to a gene: 4. There are 14 residues in the CDR3. This chain's CDR3 is CASSSGQGAHGYTF. CDR3 in DNA: TGTGCCAGCAGTTCTGGACAGGGGGCACATGGCTACACCTTC.

This chain joins TRBV15 and TRBJ2-7; tentatively, D is TRBD1 (6 bases). The CDR3 contains 14 residues. Trimming took off 1 base at V and 3 bases at J, with 10 bases between the two ends. Germline V gives CDR1 LNHNV, CDR2 YYDKDF (reference sequence). CDR3 loop: CATSRGGQNYEQYF. DNA for the CDR3: TGTGCCACCAGCAGAGGTGGACAGAACTACGAGCAGTACTTC.

The V gene is TRBV19, the J gene TRBJ1-1, with D unresolved. CDR3 length: 12 residues. The germline V gene has CDR1 LNHDA and CDR2 SQIVND (reference sequence). V was clipped by 8 bases and J by 2 bases, with 9 bases between them. CDR3 bases: TGTGCCAGTCGGTGGAGTAACACTGAAGCTTTCTTT. It codes for CASRWSNTEAFF. The variable domain in full, completed from reference TRBV19 and TRBJ1-1, reads DGGITQSPKYLFRKEGQNVTLSCEQNLNHDAMYWYRQDPGQGLRLIYYSQIVNDFQKGDIAEGYSVSREKKESFPLTVTSAQKNPTAFYLCASRWSNTEAFFGQGTRLTVV.

This clone came up many times. This chain joins TRBV18 and TRBJ2-7; a possible D gene is TRBD2 (6 bases). The CDR3 extends over 14 amino acids. CDR1 and CDR2 from the germline V gene are KGHSH and LQKENI. With 2 bases removed from V and 5 bases from J, the gap between germline ends came to 13 bases. The CDR3 DNA follows: TGTGCCAGCTCACCAAGGGTCAGGGAGGACGAGCAGTACTTC. Its translation is CASSPRVREDEQYF.

The chain uses TRBV19 and TRBJ1-4; the D gene is possibly TRBD1 (6 bases). V was pared by 7 bases and J by 8 bases, with 17 bases between. The V gene's germline CDR1 is LNHDA and CDR2 SQIVND (reference sequence). The CDR3 is 14 residues long. This CDR3 reads CASTPRRGGEKLFF. The CDR3 nucleotides are TGTGCCAGTACCCCTCGCAGGGGAGGGGAAAAACTGTTTTTT.

In this sample, this clone turned up a few times. The CDR3 nucleotides are TGCGCCAGCAGCTCGGGGATTCTTAGAGTGCGAGACAATTACGAGCAGTACTTC. Its translation is CASSSGILRVRDNYEQYF. The gene calls are TRBV5-1 and TRBJ2-7; D is perhaps TRBD2 (5 bases). The V gene's germline CDR1 is SGHRS and CDR2 YFSETQ. Trimming removed 3 bases at V and 4 bases at J, with 26 bases between. This CDR3 is 18 amino acids long. The full variable domain, rest sourced from reference TRBV5-1 and TRBJ2-7, is KAGVTQTPRYLIKTRGQQVTLSCSPISGHRSVSWYQQTPGQGLQFLFEYFSETQRNKGNFPGRFSGRQFSNSRSEMNVSTLELGDSALYLCASSSGILRVRDNYEQYFGPGTRLTVT.

The chain uses TRBV4-3 and TRBJ1-1; the match to TRBD1 covers 7 bases. The ends lost 0 bases at V and 3 bases at J; junction bases unmatched: 13. CDR1 and CDR2 (germline): LGHNA, YSLEER. This CDR3 is built from 18 residues. CDR3 in DNA: TGCGCCAGCAGCCAAGACGATCGGGACAGCCTGAGGGACACTGAAGCTTTCTTT. Translation gives CASSQDDRDSLRDTEAFF.

This sequence joins TRBV10-3 and TRBJ1-3; TRBD1 might be the D (5 bases). The CDR3 contains 15 residues. CDR1 and CDR2 (germline): ENHRY, SYGVKD. V shed 0 bases and J shed 6 bases, with 12 bases lying between them. CDR3 amino acids: CAISESTTEENTIYF. The CDR3, as DNA: TGTGCCATCAGTGAGTCGACGACAGAGGAAAACACCATATATTTT.

The chain employs TRBV11-3 and TRBJ2-7, with TRBD1 matching over 9 bases. With 0 bases clipped from V and 6 bases from J, the junction kept 3 bases outside the gene matches. Germline CDR1 and CDR2: SGHNT and YENEEA. The CDR3 is 14 residues long. In DNA form, the CDR3 reads TGTGCCAGCAGCTTAGAACAGGGGGCTGGCGAGCAGTACTTC. Its translation: CASSLEQGAGEQYF.

The rearrangement uses TRBV4-1 and TRBJ2-1, with D perhaps matching TRBD1 (6 bases). This CDR3 region has 14 residues. V was clipped by 0 bases and J by 8 bases, with 11 bases between them. CDR1 is MGHRA, CDR2 YSYEKL, per germline. CDR3 loop: CASSQEVSGDEQFF. The CDR3 nucleotides are TGCGCCAGCAGCCAAGAGGTTTCAGGGGATGAGCAGTTCTTC.

J is TRBJ2-3 and V is TRBV6-5; D is ambiguous. Germline values: CDR1 MNHEY, CDR2 SVGAGI. V was clipped by 0 bases and J by 5 bases, with 6 bases between them. CDR3 size: 13 residues. The CDR3 loop reads CASSYSPGDTQYF. The CDR3 region has the DNA TGTGCCAGCAGTTACTCGCCCGGAGATACGCAGTATTTT.

The chain employs TRBV7-2 and TRBJ2-1, with 8 bases aligning to TRBD2. This CDR3 has 17 amino acids. V dropped 2 bases and J dropped 6; count of bases not matched to a gene: 12. The germline V gene encodes CDR1 SGHTA and CDR2 FQGNSA. The CDR3 sequence is CASSLMSGGLTGNEQFF. DNA for the CDR3: TGTGCCAGCAGCTTAATGAGCGGGGGCCTTACGGGCAATGAGCAGTTCTTC. Drawing the rest from reference TRBV7-2 and TRBJ2-1, the complete variable domain is GAGVSQSPSNKVTEKGKDVELRCDPISGHTALYWYRQSLGQGLEFLIYFQGNSAPDKSGLPSDRFSAERTGGSVSTLTIQRTQQEDSAVYLCASSLMSGGLTGNEQFFGPGTRLTVL.

V usage is TRBV9 and J usage is TRBJ1-1, with D possibly TRBD1 on 5 matching bases. Germline V gives CDR1 SGDLS, CDR2 YYNGEE. Between the trimmed V and J ends, which lost 0 bases and 2 bases, there was a span of 11 bases. The CDR3 runs 15 residues. The CDR3 DNA is TGTGCCAGCAGCGTAGAAGGCAGGGCTAACACTGAAGCTTTCTTT. Protein: CASSVEGRANTEAFF.

The chain is built from TRBV5-1 and TRBJ2-5, with D unresolved. The germline V gene encodes CDR1 SGHRS and CDR2 YFSETQ. The CDR3 length is 13 residues. V was shortened by 4 bases and J by 2 bases, with 9 bases between the two germline ends. CDR3 in DNA: TGCGCCAGCAGCCCGCAGATACAAGAGACCCAGTACTTC. This gives the protein CASSPQIQETQYF.

This CDR3 is CASSQFTGGQPQHF. DNA of the CDR3: TGCGCCAGCAGTCAATTTACGGGTGGCCAGCCCCAGCATTTT. The chain links TRBV23-1 to TRBJ1-5; no definite D call. TRBV23-1 has ORF status, its function being uncertain. The CDR3 consists of 14 residues. V lost 1 base and J lost 7, with 11 bases in between.

This clone was detected only a few times. CDR3 protein: CASSLEGRASGANVLTF. Here the CDR3 DNA reads TGCGCCAGCAGCTTGGAGGGGAGGGCCTCTGGGGCCAACGTCCTGACTTTC. The chain joins TRBV5-1 to TRBJ2-6, with TRBD2 matching 7 bases. In germline, CDR1 is SGHRS, CDR2 YFSETQ. This CDR3 is 17 amino acids long. V trimming: 0 bases; J trimming: 0 bases; junction bases outside the gene matches: 3.

This rearrangement joins TRBV18 to TRBJ1-3, with 7 bases that match TRBD1. The CDR3 length is 17 residues. With V trimmed by 3 bases and J by 2 bases, 10 bases remained unmatched. CDR1 is KGHSH, CDR2 LQKENI, per germline. In DNA form, the CDR3 reads TGTGCCAGCTCACCGGGAACAGGGGATAGGGCTGGAAACACCATATATTTT. Protein: CASSPGTGDRAGNTIYF. The complete variable domain, with remaining parts taken from reference TRBV18 and TRBJ1-3, reads NAGVMQNPRHLVRRRGQEARLRCSPMKGHSHVYWYRQLPEEGLKFMVYLQKENIIDESGMPKERFSAEFPKEGPSILRIQQVVRGDSAAYFCASSPGTGDRAGNTIYFGEGSWLTVV.

This chain joins TRBV10-3 and TRBJ1-1; 7 bases agree with TRBD1. CDR1 is ENHRY and CDR2 is SYGVKD in the germline V gene. The CDR3 consists of 15 residues. Trimming took 11 bases from V and 1 from J; bases not matched to a gene: 13. This CDR3 is CASSPLQGTNTEAFF. CDR3 coding DNA: TGTGCCTCGAGCCCGTTACAGGGGACGAACACTGAAGCTTTCTTT.